The 9 T cell receptor beta chains reported below all come from one sample, sequenced in a study of blood T cell repertoires in COVID-19. Profiling relied on immunoSEQ multiplex PCR, and the TCRdb table lists in-frame clones only, not all of them. Altogether some 85,000 clones are present, roughly 87% being singletons, with the ten largest covering 7.5% to 9.5%. Sequenced sample: peripheral blood. The receptors derive from a man aged 50-60 years with acute or convalescent COVID-19.

The sample holds a few counts of this clone. The CDR3: CASSLGTDRVYGYTF. The DNA for the CDR3 is TGTGCCAGCAGCTTGGGGACAGATCGGGTCTATGGCTACACCTTC. The rearrangement joins TRBV5-4 to TRBJ1-2; D possibly corresponds to TRBD1 (6 bases). This CDR3 has 15 residues. Trimming removed 0 bases from V and 4 bases from J, with 13 bases in between. Germline assignment: CDR1 SGHNT and CDR2 YYREEE (reference sequence).

The chain has TRBV9 and TRBJ1-1; D may be TRBD1 (6 bases). Per the germline V gene, CDR1 is SGDLS and CDR2 is YYNGEE. V lost 1 base to trimming and J lost 3 bases, with 10 bases between them. The CDR3 is made up of 14 amino acids. The CDR3 loop reads CASSVMQGYTEAFF. The CDR3 nucleotides read TGTGCCAGCAGCGTAATGCAGGGGTACACTGAAGCTTTCTTT.

This chain links TRBV5-1 with TRBJ1-3; D not resolved. This CDR3 has 12 amino acids. The germline V gene has CDR1 SGHRS and CDR2 YFSETQ. The ends were cut back, 3 bases at V and 4 bases at J, with 5 bases in the middle. The CDR3 nucleotides are TGCGCCAGCAGCTGGCCCGGAAACACCATATATTTT. This encodes CASSWPGNTIYF.

The chain combines TRBV5-1 with TRBJ1-4, with 7 nucleotides matching TRBD1. The length of the CDR3 is 15 residues. V was clipped by 3 bases and J by 5 bases; unmatched bases: 7. CDR1 SGHRS and CDR2 YFSETQ come from the germline V gene. CDR3 sequence reads: CASSSQGQRNEKLFF. CDR3 coding DNA: TGCGCCAGCAGCTCCCAGGGACAGCGGAATGAAAAACTGTTTTTT.

The chain links TRBV7-2 to TRBJ1-6, with 8 bases that match TRBD1. The J segment lost 8 bases and the V segment lost 5 bases, leaving 8 bases of the junction unmatched. The length of the CDR3 is 15 residues. Germline lookup yields CDR1 SGHTA and CDR2 FQGNSA. The CDR3 bases are TGTGCCAGCAGCCCGCGGACAGGGTTCGATTCACCCCTCCACTTT. Translation gives CASSPRTGFDSPLHF. Full variable domain (remainder filled in from reference TRBV7-2 and TRBJ1-6): GAGVSQSPSNKVTEKGKDVELRCDPISGHTALYWYRQSLGQGLEFLIYFQGNSAPDKSGLPSDRFSAERTGGSVSTLTIQRTQQEDSAVYLCASSPRTGFDSPLHFGNGTRLTVT.

This clone was found once. J is TRBJ1-1 and V is TRBV19, with 7 bases matching TRBD1. The CDR3 is made up of 13 amino acids. Germline CDR1 is LNHDA and CDR2 is SQIVND (reference sequence). Trimming at V came to 6 bases and at J to 5 bases, leaving 6 bases not matched to a gene. The CDR3 reads CASRDDRATEAFF. The CDR3 DNA sequence: TGTGCCAGTAGGGACGACAGGGCGACTGAAGCTTTCTTT.

V usage is TRBV6-6 and J usage is TRBJ1-3; maybe TRBD1 (6 bases). V was clipped by 5 bases and J by 2 bases, with 10 bases between them. The germline V gene has CDR1 MNHNY and CDR2 SVGAGI (reference sequence). There are 14 residues in the CDR3. The DNA of the CDR3 is TGTGCCAGCAGTCCTCGGACAGCTGGAAACACCATATATTTT. Its translation: CASSPRTAGNTIYF.

V is TRBV28 and J is TRBJ1-4, with D perhaps matching TRBD1 (6 bases). In germline, CDR1 is MDHEN, CDR2 SYDVKM. The CDR3 is made up of 13 amino acids. The V and J ends lost 7 bases and 6 bases respectively, with 12 bases between them. CDR3 nucleotides: TGTGCCAGCACCGGACAGAATGATGAAAAACTGTTTTTT. Translated: CASTGQNDEKLFF. The variable domain in full, completed from reference TRBV28 and TRBJ1-4, reads DVKVTQSSRYLVKRTGEKVFLECVQDMDHENMFWYRQDPGLGLRLIYFSYDVKMKEKGDIPEGYSVSREKKERFSLILESASTNQTSMYLCASTGQNDEKLFFGSGTQLSVL.

The rearrangement links TRBV7-9 to TRBJ2-7, with 9 bases aligning to TRBD1. The CDR3 sequence is 13 residues long. Germline V CDR1 and CDR2: SEHNR, FQNEAQ (reference sequence). V lost 4 bases to trimming and J lost 5 bases; unmatched junction nucleotides: 3. CDR3 in amino acids: CASSWGQGDEQYF. DNA of the CDR3: TGTGCCAGCAGCTGGGGACAGGGTGACGAGCAGTACTTC.